These 6 T cell receptor beta chains came from one sample sequenced in a study of blood T cells in healthy people across ages (dated by TCRdb to 2015 to 2017). Library preparation employed 5' RACE. Data came from an Illumina HiSeq 2500. A second about 7 to 12 cycle PCR used a sample-barcoded 5' primer and a J-beta primer mix. The public reads were quality trimmed at Q25 with fastp and then assembled into clones with MiXCR by TCRdb, keeping productive beta chains. Each record represents a unique CDR3 protein, reported with the most common genes and DNA among its rows. The sample data list 650,000 to 900,000 distinct CDR3 sequences, and 55% to 65% of these were observed just once. The top ten clones comprise about 30% of the sample. The sample was blood. The source is a man younger than 45 in good health.

The rearrangement joins TRBV4-3 to TRBJ1-2; no clear D gene. Germline CDR1 reads LGHNA; CDR2 reads YSLEER. V lost 0 bases and J lost 5, with 10 bases in between. The CDR3 contains 14 residues. CDR3 protein: CASSQETRNYGYTF. The CDR3 DNA follows: TGCGCCAGCAGCCAAGAGACCAGAAATTATGGCTACACCTTC.

The rearrangement joins TRBV4-3 to TRBJ1-2; D perhaps matches TRBD1 (6 bases). Germline assignment: CDR1 LGHNA and CDR2 YSLEER. The CDR3 runs 15 residues. Trimming took 4 bases from V and 2 from J, leaving 14 bases between them. DNA of the CDR3: TGCGCCAGCAGCCCCCTTAGAGGACAGAACTATGGCTACACCTTC. Translation gives CASSPLRGQNYGYTF.

This clonotype was counted between two and nine times. The genes are TRBV7-9 and TRBJ1-2, with D maybe TRBD1 (5 bases). Per the germline V gene, CDR1 is SEHNR and CDR2 is FQNEAQ (reference sequence). V lost 6 bases and J 4 bases, leaving 18 bases between the germline ends. The CDR3 contains 15 residues. In nucleotides, the CDR3 is TGTGCCAGCAGTTACGATCGGGACCCAGCCTATGGCTACACCTTC. This gives the protein CASSYDRDPAYGYTF.

V is TRBV12-3 or TRBV12-4 and J is TRBJ2-6, with a possible D match to TRBD2 (6 bases). The CDR3 sequence is 15 residues long. The V end lost 5 bases, the J end lost 8 bases, and 16 bases lay between the germline ends. DNA of the CDR3: TGTGCCAGCAGTCCCTCCGGACGGGGGACCAACGTCCTGACTTTC. This codes for CASSPSGRGTNVLTF.

V and J are TRBV7-6 and TRBJ1-1; 7 bases are a match to TRBD1. This CDR3 spans 16 amino acids. CDR1 is SGHVS and CDR2 is FNYEAQ in the germline V gene. Trimming cost V 0 bases and J 1 base; bases outside gene matches: 5. CDR3 nucleotides: TGTGCCAGCAGCTTAGCGAAGGCAGGGGGGAACACTGAAGCTTTCTTT. Protein: CASSLAKAGGNTEAFF.

This clonotype turned up a few times. The chain combines TRBV7-8 with TRBJ2-2; a possible D gene is TRBD2 (5 bases). Germline V gene lookup returns CDR1 SGHVS and CDR2 FQNEAQ. V was cut by 5 bases and J by 4 bases, with 14 bases left in between. The CDR3 spans 15 residues. The DNA for the CDR3 is TGTGCCAGCAGCCGCGACGGGGATCTCACCGGGGAGCTGTTTTTT. This gives the protein CASSRDGDLTGELFF. Full variable domain (missing parts from reference TRBV7-8 and TRBJ2-2): GAGVSQSPRYKVAKRGQDVALRCDPISGHVSLFWYQQALGQGPEFLTYFQNEAQLDKSGLPSDRFFAERPEGSVSTLKIQRTQQEDSAVYLCASSRDGDLTGELFFGEGSRLTVL.